The 4 T cell receptor beta chains reported below all come from one sample, sequenced in a study of OX40 agonist ivuxolimab in advanced cancers. Profiled with immunoSEQ multiplex PCR; TCRdb holds only in-frame clones, not every one. Of approximately 77,000 clones in the sample, about four fifths are singletons; the top ten hold around 0.51%. The input for sequencing was CD4+ or CD8+ T cells sorted from blood, taken in a trial of the OX40 agonist ivuxolimab. The receptors come from an adult with an advanced solid tumor such as melanoma, head and neck, liver or kidney cancer.

This clone was observed a single time. The V and J genes are TRBV12-5 and TRBJ2-3; 10 bases match TRBD2. Germline values: CDR1 LGHNT, CDR2 FRNRAP. The CDR3 is 13 amino acids. Unmatched junction bases numbered 1, after V lost 7 bases and J lost 3 bases. CDR3 sequence: CASASGSTDTQYF. Here the CDR3 DNA reads TGTGCTAGTGCTAGCGGGAGTACAGATACGCAGTATTTT.

The chain combines TRBV19 with TRBJ1-1; TRBD1 matches at 7 bases. The CDR3 consists of 16 residues. Per germline, CDR1 LNHDA and CDR2 SQIVND (reference sequence). The V segment lost 1 base and the J segment 0 bases; nucleotides outside the gene matches: 5. The CDR3 nucleotides are TGTGCCAGTAGTATAGGGTCGGGACAGTTGAACACTGAAGCTTTCTTT. As protein: CASSIGSGQLNTEAFF. The whole variable domain, remainder taken from reference TRBV19 and TRBJ1-1, is DGGITQSPKYLFRKEGQNVTLSCEQNLNHDAMYWYRQDPGQGLRLIYYSQIVNDFQKGDIAEGYSVSREKKESFPLTVTSAQKNPTAFYLCASSIGSGQLNTEAFFGQGTRLTVV.

The genes are TRBV9 and TRBJ2-2; 7 nucleotides agree with TRBD1. In germline, CDR1 is SGDLS, CDR2 YYNGEE. The CDR3 has 15 residues. V gave up 0 bases and J gave up 7 bases; unmatched junction bases: 6. CDR3 sequence (DNA): TGTGCCAGCAGCGTAGATACAGGGGTTGTCGGGGAGCTGTTTTTT. Protein product: CASSVDTGVVGELFF.

In this sample, this clone turned up a few times. The chain is built from TRBV7-2 and TRBJ2-1; D possibly corresponds to TRBD2 (6 bases). This CDR3 has 14 amino acids. CDR1 SGHTA and CDR2 FQGNSA come from the germline V gene. Trimming pared 11 bases from V and 2 bases from J, leaving 16 bases between. The CDR3 sequence: CAGSREAAYNEQFF. The CDR3 DNA reads as TGTGCCGGTTCCAGGGAGGCTGCCTACAATGAGCAGTTCTTC.